The T cell receptor beta chain under discussion was sequenced for a study of cytomegalovirus exposure and HLA in healthy donors. Study results and limitations: The Asian-associated ancestry cluster reportedly had fewer N-insertions than the approximately 700-donor mean in a later analysis.

V shed 3 bases, J shed 5 bases, and the junction held 11 bases outside the gene matches. CDR1 is LNHDA and CDR2 is SQIVND in the germline V gene (reference sequence). The CDR3 covers 17 residues. With 60 Vbeta and 13 Jbeta primers, the PCR was carried out. The protocol was immunoSEQ multiplex PCR, while the TCRdb copy is restricted to in-frame clones and leaves out a portion. The sample records approximately 160,000 clones, less than 90% being singletons. In the case of this clone: Its target is not known.

The origin of this receptor is a woman aged 45-60 years in good health and CMV-seropositive. The sample consisted of PBMCs. The rearrangement joins TRBV19 to TRBJ2-5; 11 bases fit TRBD2. The CDR3 nucleotides are TGTGCCAGTAGTATTGCTAGCGGGGGGCCCGGTCGGGAGACCCAGTACTTC. Residues: CASSIASGGPGRETQYF.